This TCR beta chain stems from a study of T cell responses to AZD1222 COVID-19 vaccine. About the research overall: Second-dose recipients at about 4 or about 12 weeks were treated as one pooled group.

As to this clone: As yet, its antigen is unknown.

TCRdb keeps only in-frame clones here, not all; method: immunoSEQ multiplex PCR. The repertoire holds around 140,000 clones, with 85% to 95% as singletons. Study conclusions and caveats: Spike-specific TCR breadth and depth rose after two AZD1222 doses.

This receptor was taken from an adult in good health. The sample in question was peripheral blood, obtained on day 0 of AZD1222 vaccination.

The DNA for the CDR3 is TGTGCCAGCTCAACAGGTATAGGAGATACGCAGTATTTT. Encoded protein: CASSTGIGDTQYF. The genes are TRBV18 and TRBJ2-3, with D perhaps matching TRBD1 (5 bases). The CDR3 contains 13 residues. The V end was cut by 5 bases, the J end by 5 bases, with 11 bases between. From germline, CDR1 is KGHSH and CDR2 LQKENI.